A selection of T cell receptor beta chains follows, all from one sample in a study of graft-versus-host responses after intestinal transplantation. Generated by immunoSEQ multiplex PCR, the TCRdb table keeps only in-frame clones and is missing some. The sample has about 100,000 clones; 75% to 95% are singletons. The antigens these receptors bind are not known. Sequencing used unstimulated CD4+ T cells sorted from spleen or lymph node cells, obtained before transplant. The receptors originated from a human donor who was the organ donor for an intestinal transplant. Both conserved end residues are part of each CDR3. A D gene is named only where the DNA matches it firmly. Only some rows state a clone size, as once, few, many or a class for expanded clones.

size	D	V	J	DNA	CDR3
.	TRBD1	TRBV2	TRBJ1-4	TGTGCCAGCAGGAGGGGACAGGGAGGTGAAAAACTGTTTTTT	CASRRGQGGEKLFF
once	TRBD2	TRBV4-2	TRBJ2-5	TGTGCCAGCAGCCGGCTACCCGGGACTAGCGGCAGCGTGGAGAGGACCCAGTACTTC	CASSRLPGTSGSVERTQYF
.	TRBD2	TRBV18	TRBJ2-7	TGTGCCAGCTCACCAAGAGGTAGCGGGGTCTACGAGCAGTACTTC	CASSPRGSGVYEQYF
.	TRBD1	TRBV5-1	TRBJ1-2	TGCGCCAGCAGCTTGGGACCGGGACAGGGGATCGGCTACACCTTC	CASSLGPGQGIGYTF
.	.	TRBV15	TRBJ1-5	TGTGCCACCAGCAGAGATGGGGGGAATAGCAATCAGCCCCAGCATTTT	CATSRDGGNSNQPQHF
.	TRBD1	TRBV7-2	TRBJ2-5	TGTGCCAGCAGCTCCCCCCGGGACAGAAAGGGGAAGACCCAGTACTTC	CASSSPRDRKGKTQYF
.	TRBD1	TRBV19	TRBJ1-2	TGTGCCAGCCGTCGGACAGGGGTGTTCTATGGCTACACCTTC	CASRRTGVFYGYTF
.	TRBD1	TRBV4-2	TRBJ1-3	TGTGCCAGCAGCCTCGGGACAGGGGGCATTTCCTCTGGAAACACCATATATTTT	CASSLGTGGISSGNTIYF
.	.	TRBV6-1	TRBJ1-5	TGTGCCAGCGTGAGGGTGGTTCTGGATCAGCCCCAGCATTTT	CASVRVVLDQPQHF
.	.	TRBV7-9	TRBJ1-4	TGTGCCAGCAGCCCTTCCTTTACTCGCTCAGGGGAAAAACTGTTTTTT	CASSPSFTRSGEKLFF
.	.	TRBV5-6	TRBJ2-5	TGTGCCAGCAGCTTTGGCCGCCTCCAAGAGACCCAGTACTTC	CASSFGRLQETQYF
.	.	TRBV10-3	TRBJ2-7	TGTGCCACCTCAGGGGGGCTGGGAGCCTACGAGCAGTACTTC	CATSGGLGAYEQYF
.	.	TRBV4-1	TRBJ2-2	TGCGCCAGCAGCCAAGCCCGACAGGTAGCCGGGGAGCTGTTTTTT	CASSQARQVAGELFF
.	.	TRBV12-2	TRBJ2-7	TGTGCAAGTCGTCGCAGGCGTCTGTGGGTCCTTTACGAGCAGTACTTC	CASRRRRLWVLYEQYF
once	TRBD2	TRBV7-2	TRBJ2-3	TGTGCCAGCAGCCCAGCGGGGGACACAGATACGCAGTATTTT	CASSPAGDTDTQYF
.	TRBD1	TRBV4-1	TRBJ1-2	TGCGCCAGCAGCCAACGGGACAGGGACTATGGCTACACCTTC	CASSQRDRDYGYTF
.	.	TRBV5-1	TRBJ2-3	TGCGCCAGCAGCTTGGGGGTAGCGGTTGGCACAGATACGCAGTATTTT	CASSLGVAVGTDTQYF
once	TRBD2	TRBV7-3	TRBJ2-3	TGTGCCAGCAGCCAGACGACTAGCTCCACAGATACGCAGTATTTT	CASSQTTSSTDTQYF
.	TRBD1	TRBV5-6	TRBJ1-1	TGTGCCAGCAGGGGTAGGGGGCCAGCTGAAGCTTTCTTT	CASRGRGPAEAFF
few	.	TRBV19	TRBJ1-4	TGTGCCAGTAGTGTACCCGGGACACGTCCTGGAGGCGGACTGTTTTTT	CASSVPGTRPGGGLFF
.	TRBD2	TRBV6-1	TRBJ2-1	TGTGCCAGCTCCCGGGACTATCCCGAATGGGAGCAGTTCTTC	CASSRDYPEWEQFF
.	.	TRBV19	TRBJ1-2	TGTGCCAGTAACGATGACAGAGACTATGGCTACACCTTC	CASNDDRDYGYTF
.	.	TRBV7-9	TRBJ1-2	TGTGCCAGCAGCCCGCGGGCCCCAAAGGACGGGTCTAACTATGGCTACACCTTC	CASSPRAPKDGSNYGYTF
.	.	TRBV27	TRBJ2-3	TGTGCCAGCAGTTTGCACTCGGTCAGGGTCCCTCCTAGCACAGATACGCAGTATTTT	CASSLHSVRVPPSTDTQYF
.	TRBD2	TRBV30	TRBJ2-3	TGTGCCTGGAGTGTGGGACTAGCGGGGGGGCCAGATACGCAGTATTTT	CAWSVGLAGGPDTQYF
.	.	TRBV4-1	TRBJ2-3	TGCGCCAGCAGCCAAACCCCAGGGTTCACAGATACGCAGTATTTT	CASSQTPGFTDTQYF
.	.	TRBV4-1	TRBJ1-2	TGCGCCAGCAGCCCGGCTGACGGGGGGGGCTATGGCTACACCTTC	CASSPADGGGYGYTF
.	TRBD1	TRBV5-1	TRBJ1-3	TGCGCCAGCAGCCTCTATCCGCGACAGGGAGGAGGAAACACCATATATTTT	CASSLYPRQGGGNTIYF
.	TRBD1	TRBV11-2	TRBJ1-2	TGTGCCAGCAGCTTAGGGACAGGGAATGGCTACACCTTC	CASSLGTGNGYTF
once	TRBD1	TRBV10-1	TRBJ1-5	TGCGCCAGCAGTGTCAGCCCGGGACAGGGTAAGTATCAGCCCCAGCATTTT	CASSVSPGQGKYQPQHF
few	TRBD1	TRBV11-2	TRBJ1-3	TGTGCCAGCAGCTTTGCGGACAGGGCTGGAAACACCATATATTTT	CASSFADRAGNTIYF
.	TRBD1	TRBV4-1	TRBJ2-3	TGCGCCAGCAGCCCAAATACAGGGGGCTTAACAGATACGCAGTATTTT	CASSPNTGGLTDTQYF
.	TRBD1	TRBV7-8	TRBJ1-2	TGTGCCAGCAGCTTAGGGGGGACAGGTGGGGCTAACTATGGCTACACCTTC	CASSLGGTGGANYGYTF
.	TRBD1	TRBV28	TRBJ1-2	TGTGCCAGCAGTTTAGGGGGACAGGGGAGGGCCTATGGCTACACCTTC	CASSLGGQGRAYGYTF
once	TRBD1	TRBV25-1	TRBJ1-4	TGTGCCAGCAGTAAGACAGGGGCAACTAATGAAAAACTGTTTTTT	CASSKTGATNEKLFF
.	.	TRBV7-2	TRBJ2-3	TGTGCCAGCAGCTTCTACACAGATACGCAGTATTTT	CASSFYTDTQYF
once	.	TRBV7-3	TRBJ2-2	TGTGCCAGCAGATACGGGGCGACCGGGGGCACCGGGGAGCTGTTTTTT	CASRYGATGGTGELFF
.	TRBD2	TRBV4-3	TRBJ2-4	TGCGCCAGCAGCCAAGTTAGGGCCAGAAGCGGGGGGGTACTATTAGCCAAAAACATTCAGTACTTC	CASSQVRARSGGVLLAKNIQYF
.	.	TRBV19	TRBJ1-1	TGTGCCAGTCAGTCCCCCAACACTGAAGCTTTCTTT	CASQSPNTEAFF
.	TRBD1	TRBV7-2	TRBJ1-5	TGTGCCAGCAGCGTCGGGGGCTTACAGGGGCATCAGCCCCAGCATTTT	CASSVGGLQGHQPQHF
.	.	TRBV6-1	TRBJ2-1	TGTGCCAGCAGTGAGAGATTCCGGGGGGCCCGCAATGAGCAGTTCTTC	CASSERFRGARNEQFF
.	TRBD2	TRBV7-9	TRBJ2-1	TGTGCCAGCAGCTTAGGACTAGCGGGGGTCCATGAGCAGTTCTTC	CASSLGLAGVHEQFF
once	TRBD2	TRBV9	TRBJ2-2	TGTGCCAGCAGCGTAGCTGTCGGGGGGGCCGGGGAGCTGTTTTTT	CASSVAVGGAGELFF
.	.	TRBV19	TRBJ1-5	TGTGCCAGTAGTATTGAAGGCGGGGTTGGTCAGCCCCAGCATTTT	CASSIEGGVGQPQHF